One and the same sample provided the 20 T cell receptor beta chains below, sequenced in a study of post-analysis software for immune sequencing data. Findings of the study overall: Patients carried 5 or 6 TRBV segments more frequently than controls did, and TRBV5-6, TRBV5-1 and TRBV20-1 were among them.

These TCRs are of unknown antigen specificity. Presence of unique molecular identifiers characterized the TCR beta cDNA libraries. TCRdb re-called the PCR reads through MiXCR, storing one row per CDR3 protein. Seen here are about 800,000 distinct CDR3 sequences, approximately 30% observed once, and the top ten hold more than 0.55%. Sequencing was performed on blood. Receptors originate from a girl between 5 and 17 years old with multiple sclerosis.

The chain has TRBV3-1 and TRBJ2-1; D is unclear. Trimming removed 4 bases at V and 6 bases at J, with 13 bases between. The length of the CDR3 is 14 residues. The germline V gene has CDR1 LGHDT and CDR2 YNNKEL (reference sequence). The CDR3 reads CASSPHDFANEQFF. CDR3 DNA: TGTGCCAGCAGCCCCCATGACTTTGCCAATGAGCAGTTCTTC.

CDR3 sequence: CASSLQGLTVGEAFF. CDR3 DNA sequence: TGTGCCAGCAGCTTGCAAGGCCTCACGGTGGGTGAAGCTTTCTTT. The chain combines TRBV5-4 with TRBJ1-1; D gene unclear. The CDR3 spans 15 residues. The V and J ends lost 1 base and 7 bases respectively, with 17 bases between them. Germline V lookup: CDR1 SGHNT, CDR2 YYREEE (reference sequence).

Only a few counts were recorded for this clonotype. The chain links TRBV20-1 to TRBJ2-3; 11 bases are a match to TRBD2. The trim removed 3 bases at V and 3 bases at J, leaving 2 bases unmatched. Germline V gene sequence: CDR1 DFQATT, CDR2 SNEGSKA (reference sequence). CDR3 length: 14 amino acids. The DNA of the CDR3 is TGCAGTGCTAGTACTAGCGGGAGTACAGATACGCAGTATTTT. This encodes CSASTSGSTDTQYF.

The chain joins TRBV6-5 to TRBJ2-1, with TRBD1 as a possible D gene (6 bases). The CDR3 extends over 16 amino acids. Germline V gives CDR1 MNHEY, CDR2 SVGAGI. V lost 6 bases, J lost 5 bases, and 20 bases lay in between. The CDR3 bases are TGTGCCAGCAGCCAAAACCCCCACAGGGTCAACAATGAGCAGTTCTTC. Amino acids: CASSQNPHRVNNEQFF.

This clonotype was counted between two and nine times. V is TRBV29-1 and J is TRBJ2-3; D gene ambiguous. This CDR3 spans 10 amino acids. The ends were cut back, 7 bases at V and 6 bases at J, with 8 bases in the middle. CDR1 is SQVTM and CDR2 is ANQGSEA in the germline V gene. The CDR3 bases are TGCAGCGCGGCGGTGGATACGCAGTATTTT. This gives the protein CSAAVDTQYF.

The sample holds a few counts of this clonotype. V gene TRBV6-2 or TRBV6-3 combines with J gene TRBJ2-1; 7 nucleotides align to TRBD1. The CDR3 runs 15 residues. Per the germline V gene, CDR1 is MNHEY and CDR2 is SVGEGT. Trimming took 2 bases from V and 2 from J; bases not matched to a gene: 3. For the CDR3, the DNA is TGTGCCAGCAGTTACAGGCAGGGGGCCTACAATGAGCAGTTCTTC. It specifies CASSYRQGAYNEQFF.

The V and J genes are TRBV29-1 and TRBJ1-1; TRBD1 might be the D (6 bases). The CDR3 runs 13 residues. The germline CDR1 and CDR2 sequences are SQVTM and ANQGSEA. The V and J ends lost 7 bases and 1 base respectively, with 13 bases between them. CDR3 in DNA: TGCAGCGGAGCAAAGGGGGGGAACACTGAAGCTTTCTTT. Amino acid sequence: CSGAKGGNTEAFF. The full variable domain, completed using reference TRBV29-1 and TRBJ1-1, is SAVISQKPSRDICQRGTSLTIQCQVDSQVTMMFWYRQQPGQSLTLIATANQGSEATYESGFVIDKFPISRPNLTFSTLTVSNMSPEDSSIYLCSGAKGGNTEAFFGQGTRLTVV.

The chain is built from TRBV6-6 and TRBJ1-1, with TRBD1 identical over 8 bases. This CDR3 is 14 amino acids long. V was pared by 6 bases and J by 3 bases, with 6 bases of the junction left unmatched. The germline V gene has CDR1 MNHNY and CDR2 SVGAGI (reference sequence). The CDR3, as DNA: TGTGCCAGCAGGCAGACAGGGGTCGACACTGAAGCTTTCTTT. It specifies CASRQTGVDTEAFF.

This clonotype was seen more than once but under ten times. The genes are TRBV6-5 and TRBJ1-2; D is possibly TRBD1 (6 bases). This CDR3 spans 13 amino acids. V gave up 6 bases and J gave up 6 bases, with 14 bases separating them. Per germline, CDR1 MNHEY and CDR2 SVGAGI. Here the CDR3 reads CASRKPGADGYTF. CDR3 sequence (DNA): TGTGCCAGCAGGAAACCAGGGGCGGATGGCTACACCTTC.

In this sample, this clonotype turned up a few times. The chain has TRBV9 and TRBJ1-2; D gene unclear. The CDR3 runs to 12 residues. Trimming stripped 3 bases from V and 6 bases from J, with 9 bases between. CDR1 SGDLS and CDR2 YYNGEE come from the germline V gene. The CDR3 here is CASSAGINGYTF. The DNA of the CDR3 is TGTGCCAGCAGCGCTGGGATAAATGGCTACACCTTC.

The chain couples TRBV4-3 to TRBJ2-1, with TRBD2 as a possible D gene (5 bases). Near its end, the DNA agrees better with TRBJ2-7, so the J call may be wrong. CDR1 is LGHNA, CDR2 YSLEER, per germline. The CDR3 extends over 16 amino acids. The CDR3: CASSQDEGSWYNEQYF. CDR3 bases: TGCGCCAGCAGCCAAGATGAGGGTAGCTGGTACAATGAGCAGTACTTC.

A word on this clonotype: The junction departs from the called germline gene at one end, perhaps through a read error. The chain joins TRBV3-1 to TRBJ2-1, with a weak D call TRBD1 (6 bases). The CDR3 covers 18 residues. Germline V CDR1 and CDR2: LGHDT, YNNKEL (reference sequence). CDR3 coding DNA: TGTGCCAGCAGCTTACGTTCACCGACAGGAATGGGGGACAATGAGCGGTTCTTC. Translated, it gives CASSLRSPTGMGDNERFF.

This chain links TRBV14 with TRBJ1-1; D remains unclear. Per the germline V gene, CDR1 is SGHDN and CDR2 is FVKESK. The CDR3 has 16 amino acids. The ends were cut back, 2 bases at V and 1 base at J, with 14 bases in the middle. The CDR3 nucleotides are TGTGCCAGCAGCCAAATTGGCCCTACGTCGAACACTGAAGCTTTCTTT. Residues: CASSQIGPTSNTEAFF.

V is TRBV27 and J is TRBJ2-2, with 7 bases matching TRBD2. This CDR3 comprises 15 residues. Trimming at V came to 8 bases and at J to 4 bases, leaving 10 bases not matched to a gene. In germline, CDR1 is MNHEY, CDR2 SMNVEV (reference sequence). This CDR3 is CASRPVAGSTGELFF. The DNA of the CDR3 is TGTGCCAGCCGCCCCGTAGCGGGCAGCACCGGGGAGCTGTTTTTT.

This clonotype came up a few times. The V and J genes are TRBV20-1 and TRBJ2-5; 9 bases line up with TRBD1. The trim removed 4 bases at V and 1 base at J, leaving 4 bases unmatched. Germline assignment: CDR1 DFQATT and CDR2 SNEGSKA (reference sequence). This CDR3 has 14 amino acids. For the CDR3, the DNA is TGCAGTGCTACCGGACAGGGGACCCAAGAGACCCAGTACTTC. Amino acid sequence: CSATGQGTQETQYF.

Only a few counts were recorded for this clonotype. The chain has TRBV29-1 and TRBJ1-5, with TRBD1 identical over 11 bases. CDR1 is SQVTM, CDR2 ANQGSEA, per germline. V lost 4 bases to trimming and J lost 3 bases; unmatched junction nucleotides: 8. The CDR3 loop spans 16 amino acids. The CDR3 DNA reads TGCAGCGTTGCCGCCGGGACAGGGGGGTTCAATCAGCCCCAGCATTTT. It specifies CSVAAGTGGFNQPQHF.

The genes are TRBV10-1 and TRBJ2-3; no firm D call. Germline CDR1 is WNHNN and CDR2 is SYGVQD (reference sequence). Trimming shortened V by 2 bases and J by 0 bases, and 6 bases separated the two germline ends. The length of the CDR3 is 14 residues. The CDR3 protein is CASSEGISTDTQYF. CDR3 DNA: TGCGCCAGCAGTGAGGGTATAAGCACAGATACGCAGTATTTT.

This clonotype was counted a few times. V usage is TRBV15 and J usage is TRBJ2-7; no firm D call. The germline V gene encodes CDR1 LNHNV and CDR2 YYDKDF (reference sequence). Trimming shortened V by 0 bases and J by 5 bases, and 8 bases separated the two germline ends. This CDR3 is built from 13 residues. The CDR3 coding sequence is TGTGCCACCAGCAGAGACGTCCGGCACGAGCAGTACTTC. It is translated as CATSRDVRHEQYF.

This rearrangement joins TRBV20-1 to TRBJ2-5, with unresolved D. V was pared by 0 bases and J by 2 bases, with 10 bases between. Germline CDR1 reads DFQATT; CDR2 reads SNEGSKA (reference sequence). CDR3 length: 14 residues. The CDR3 spells CSAREAQAQETQYF. CDR3 bases: TGCAGTGCTAGAGAGGCCCAGGCTCAAGAGACCCAGTACTTC.

V is TRBV7-2 and J is TRBJ2-7; weak D call: TRBD2 (5 bases). Trimming stripped 4 bases from V and 7 bases from J, with 11 bases between. This CDR3 has 12 residues. Looked up from germline, CDR1 is SGHTA and CDR2 is FQGNSA. CDR3 in DNA: TGTGCCAGCAGCTCCGCGTCGGGGGAGCAGTACTTC. The encoded protein is CASSSASGEQYF. Full variable domain (missing parts from reference TRBV7-2 and TRBJ2-7): GAGVSQSPSNKVTEKGKDVELRCDPISGHTALYWYRQSLGQGLEFLIYFQGNSAPDKSGLPSDRFSAERTGGSVSTLTIQRTQQEDSAVYLCASSSASGEQYFGPGTRLTVT.